The 30 T cell receptor beta chains in this list originate from one sample, sequenced in a study of Graves' ophthalmopathy and Graves' hyperthyroidism. The TCR beta CDR3 regions underwent amplification from RNA transcripts. An opening RT-PCR round employed HTBI primers and preceded a second-round multiplex PCR. TCRdb recomputed calls from the multiplex PCR reads with MiXCR, one row per CDR3 protein. The sample includes hundreds of thousands of distinct CDR3 sequences, approximately 21% of them seen just once. The sample consisted of peripheral blood. The source is a woman in her late teens or twenties with stable Graves' hyperthyroidism.

This chain uses TRBV9 with TRBJ1-2, with a tentative D call TRBD1 (6 bases). The CDR3 has 15 residues. Germline assignment: CDR1 SGDLS and CDR2 YYNGEE. The ends were cut back, 5 bases at V and 2 bases at J, with 16 bases in the middle. The chain's CDR3 is CASSLSGGENYGYTF. The CDR3 DNA sequence: TGTGCCAGCAGTTTATCGGGGGGCGAGAACTATGGCTACACCTTC.

This clonotype was detected many times. This sequence joins TRBV20-1 and TRBJ1-2; the D gene is possibly TRBD1 (5 bases). Trimming removed 5 bases from V and 0 bases from J, with 10 bases in between. The CDR3 is 13 residues long. The germline V gene encodes CDR1 DFQATT and CDR2 SNEGSKA (reference sequence). CDR3 DNA: TGCAGTGCTGGAGGGGCAACTAACTATGGCTACACCTTC. It specifies CSAGGATNYGYTF.

This clonotype was observed many times. V gene TRBV29-1 combines with J gene TRBJ2-5, with 7 bases aligning to TRBD1. The CDR3 runs 14 residues. Per germline, CDR1 SQVTM and CDR2 ANQGSEA. J lost 1 base, V lost 3 bases, and 5 bases had no gene match. This CDR3 is CSVDSTGSQETQYF. CDR3 DNA sequence: TGCAGCGTTGACTCGACAGGGAGCCAAGAGACCCAGTACTTC.

This chain joins TRBV7-4 and TRBJ1-2; 12 bases line up with TRBD1. CDR1 and CDR2 (germline): SGHVT, SQSDAQ. The length of the CDR3 is 15 residues. V gave up 5 bases and J gave up 8 bases; unmatched junction bases: 9. This CDR3 reads CASSARDRGRGGYTF. CDR3 sequence (DNA): TGTGCCAGCAGCGCCCGGGACAGGGGGCGCGGGGGCTACACCTTC.

This clonotype was picked up many times. The chain joins TRBV28 to TRBJ2-5; D perhaps matches TRBD2 (5 bases). Between the trimmed V and J ends, which lost 2 bases and 2 bases, there was a span of 12 bases. The CDR3 length is 15 residues. Germline CDR1 is MDHEN and CDR2 is SYDVKM. The CDR3 here is CASSLGGLGQETQYF. CDR3 sequence (DNA): TGTGCCAGCAGTTTAGGAGGTCTAGGACAAGAGACCCAGTACTTC. Looking up the rest from reference TRBV28 and TRBJ2-5 gives the full variable domain: DVKVTQSSRYLVKRTGEKVFLECVQDMDHENMFWYRQDPGLGLRLIYFSYDVKMKEKGDIPEGYSVSREKKERFSLILESASTNQTSMYLCASSLGGLGQETQYFGPGTRLLVL.

The chain links TRBV6-1 to TRBJ1-1, with TRBD1 matching 8 bases. The junction had 11 bases not matched to a gene; V was cut back by 3 bases and J by 5 bases. The length of the CDR3 is 16 residues. The V gene's germline CDR1 is MNHNS and CDR2 SASEGT. CDR3 residues: CASSDPPGQDWTEAFF. CDR3 DNA: TGTGCCAGCAGTGACCCCCCGGGACAGGATTGGACTGAAGCTTTCTTT.

This clonotype was detected ten times or more. The chain couples TRBV6-4 to TRBJ2-7, with TRBD1 identical over 9 bases. Germline V gives CDR1 MRHNA, CDR2 SNTAGT. With V trimmed by 5 bases and J by 5 bases, 7 bases remained unmatched. The CDR3 runs 14 residues. The CDR3: CASSRGTGLDEQYF. The CDR3 bases are TGTGCCAGCAGTCGCGGGACAGGGCTGGACGAGCAGTACTTC.

This clonotype showed up many times. This sequence joins TRBV7-9 and TRBJ1-2; D unresolved. Trimming took off 1 base at V and 0 bases at J, with 12 bases between the two ends. This CDR3 contains 16 residues. Looked up from germline, CDR1 is SEHNR and CDR2 is FQNEAQ (reference sequence). Written as DNA, the CDR3 is TGTGCCAGCAGCTTAGGGTTTACAGCCTCTAACTATGGCTACACCTTC. Its translation is CASSLGFTASNYGYTF.

The chain carries TRBV6-1 and TRBJ1-1; no definite D call. V gave up 1 base and J gave up 5 bases, with 11 bases separating them. Germline V gene sequence: CDR1 MNHNS, CDR2 SASEGT. The CDR3 covers 14 residues. CDR3 bases: TGTGCCAGCAGTGAAGGCGGGTATCGGACTGAAGCTTTCTTT. This translates into CASSEGGYRTEAFF.

This clonotype was recorded at least ten times. This sequence joins TRBV30 and TRBJ1-1; D is ambiguous. The CDR3 contains 13 residues. CDR1 and CDR2 (germline): GTSNPN, SVGIG (reference sequence). Trimming shortened V by 5 bases and J by 1 base, and 11 bases separated the two germline ends. CDR3 protein: CAWCRRRNTEAFF. The CDR3 coding sequence is TGTGCCTGGTGTAGGAGGAGGAACACTGAAGCTTTCTTT.

Ten or more counts support this clonotype. The chain is built from TRBV4-3 and TRBJ2-7; TRBD2 might be the D (5 bases). The length of the CDR3 is 14 residues. The germline gives CDR1 LGHNA, CDR2 YSLEER. The V and J ends lost 0 bases and 6 bases respectively, with 12 bases between them. This CDR3 reads CASSQDGVRSEQYF. CDR3 nucleotide sequence: TGCGCCAGCAGCCAAGACGGGGTTAGGTCCGAGCAGTACTTC.

A few counts support this clonotype. The J gene is TRBJ1-1, the V gene TRBV2, with TRBD1 as a possible D gene (5 bases). Germline V gives CDR1 SNHLY, CDR2 FYNNEI. The V end was cut by 2 bases, the J end by 1 base, with 17 bases between. The CDR3 covers 17 residues. The CDR3 here is CASSERGLGQGNTEAFF. Written as DNA, the CDR3 is TGTGCCAGCAGTGAAAGGGGATTAGGGCAAGGGAACACTGAAGCTTTCTTT.

As to this clonotype: This may stem from a read error, because a much larger clone lies one nucleotide away. The chain uses TRBV20-1 and TRBJ2-7; D is possibly TRBD1 or TRBD2 (5 bases each). Trimming stripped 5 bases from V and 6 bases from J, with 26 bases between. CDR1 and CDR2 from the germline V gene are DFQATT and SNEGSKA (reference sequence). This CDR3 contains 16 residues. The CDR3 DNA reads TGCAGTGCTGCGTCAGGGTTTTACCTCGGGGAGAGCGAGCAGTACTTC. This encodes CSAASGFYLGESEQYF.

This clonotype was seen at least ten times. The chain has TRBV6-1 and TRBJ2-7, with 7 bases identical to TRBD2. The CDR3 length is 14 residues. The junction had 6 bases not matched to a gene; V was cut back by 4 bases and J by 3 bases. The germline gives CDR1 MNHNS, CDR2 SASEGT. CDR3 bases: TGTGCCAGCAGTGGGGGACTACGGATCTACGAGCAGTACTTC. Amino acids: CASSGGLRIYEQYF.

This clonotype has at least ten counts. The chain carries TRBV6-4 and TRBJ2-3; D remains ambiguous. The length of the CDR3 is 15 residues. Germline values: CDR1 MRHNA, CDR2 SNTAGT. V dropped 0 bases and J dropped 2 bases, with 9 bases sitting between them. CDR3 amino acids: CASSDSDTPTDTQYF. The CDR3 DNA sequence: TGTGCCAGCAGTGACTCTGATACCCCCACAGATACGCAGTATTTT.

Ten or more counts support this clonotype. The chain carries TRBV20-1 and TRBJ1-1; D perhaps matches TRBD1 (5 bases). The germline V gene encodes CDR1 DFQATT and CDR2 SNEGSKA (reference sequence). The CDR3 sequence is 11 residues long. The V end lost 6 bases, the J end lost 5 bases, and 10 bases lay between the germline ends. The DNA of the CDR3 is TGCAGTGCCGGGAAGGGGACTGAAGCTTTCTTT. It translates to CSAGKGTEAFF.

The rearrangement links TRBV9 to TRBJ2-1; D call uncertain. This CDR3 has 16 amino acids. V was trimmed by 0 bases and J by 0 bases, leaving 10 bases between them. Germline V gene lookup returns CDR1 SGDLS and CDR2 YYNGEE. This CDR3 reads CASSVDLQSSYNEQFF. In nucleotides, the CDR3 is TGTGCCAGCAGCGTAGACCTCCAAAGCTCCTACAATGAGCAGTTCTTC.

This clonotype was detected ten times or more. The chain combines TRBV2 with TRBJ1-1; the match to TRBD1 covers 8 bases. The CDR3 is 12 amino acids. Germline V CDR1 and CDR2: SNHLY, FYNNEI. The V and J ends lost 9 bases and 2 bases, in that order; junction bases with no gene match: 2. Here the CDR3 reads CASDRGNTEAFF. The CDR3, as DNA: TGTGCCAGTGACAGGGGTAACACTGAAGCTTTCTTT.

The rearrangement joins TRBV15 to TRBJ1-5; no definite D call. V gave up 5 bases and J gave up 0 bases, with 8 bases separating them. Per germline, CDR1 LNHNV and CDR2 YYDKDF (reference sequence). The CDR3 runs to 14 residues. The CDR3 loop reads CATSEKYSNQPQHF. The CDR3 nucleotides are TGTGCCACCAGCGAGAAGTATAGCAATCAGCCCCAGCATTTT.

In this sample, this clonotype turned up many times. CDR3 bases: TGTGCCACCGTCCGAGACAGGGATATGCAGACCCAGTACTTC. It specifies CATVRDRDMQTQYF. The chain combines TRBV28 with TRBJ2-5; 7 positions match TRBD1. CDR3 length equals 14 residues. CDR1 is MDHEN, CDR2 SYDVKM, per germline. The V gene end was trimmed by 10 bases and the J gene end by 6 bases; junction bases not matched to a gene: 14.

This clonotype was recorded at least ten times. This rearrangement joins TRBV13 to TRBJ2-7; D is perhaps TRBD2 (5 bases). The CDR3 has 14 amino acids. Germline values: CDR1 PRHDT, CDR2 FYEKMQ (reference sequence). V lost 2 bases and J lost 2, with 10 bases in between. CDR3 sequence reads: CASSLQRRPYEQYF. The CDR3 DNA sequence: TGTGCCAGCAGCTTACAGCGGAGGCCCTACGAGCAGTACTTC.

There are many counts of this clonotype. The chain couples TRBV2 to TRBJ2-7, with 9 positions matching TRBD2. The V gene end was trimmed by 2 bases and the J gene end by 4 bases; junction bases not matched to a gene: 3. CDR3 length equals 14 residues. Germline V gene data show CDR1 as SNHLY and CDR2 as FYNNEI. In nucleotides, the CDR3 is TGTGCCAGCAGTGAACTAGCGGGATTATACGAGCAGTACTTC. Translating it yields CASSELAGLYEQYF.

This clonotype was observed a handful of times. The junction departs from the called germline gene at one end, perhaps through a read error. This sequence joins TRBV3-1 and TRBJ1-1; the D gene is possibly TRBD1 (5 bases). Germline V CDR1 and CDR2: LGHDT, YNNKEL (reference sequence). The length of the CDR3 is 14 residues. The CDR3 here is CASNQNAGPREAFF. The CDR3 DNA reads TGTGCCAGCAACCAAAACGCGGGGCCGAGAGAAGCTTTCTTT.

This chain joins TRBV29-1 and TRBJ2-5, with TRBD2 identical over 13 bases. With V trimmed by 4 bases and J by 4 bases, 3 bases remained unmatched. The CDR3 length is 14 residues. CDR1 is SQVTM and CDR2 is ANQGSEA in the germline V gene. The CDR3 here is CSVARLAGGETQYF. The CDR3 nucleotides read TGCAGCGTTGCCCGACTAGCGGGAGGAGAGACCCAGTACTTC.

As DNA, the CDR3 is TGCAGTGCTAGAGACGGGACTAGCGGGTATCAAGAGACCCAGTACTTC. Translating gives CSARDGTSGYQETQYF. V usage is TRBV20-1 and J usage is TRBJ2-5; 12 nucleotides align to TRBD2. Germline CDR1 DFQATT, CDR2 SNEGSKA (reference sequence). The CDR3 is 16 amino acids. Germline trimming cut 0 bases from V and 2 bases from J; bases unmatched to any gene: 4.

Details on this clonotype: At one of its ends the junction is not consistent with the germline gene, which may arise from a read error. CDR3 protein: CASIPGPINTGELSF. CDR3 nucleotides: TGTGCCAGCATCCCGGGACCCATCAACACCGGGGAGCTGTCTTTT. The V call is TRBV12-3 or TRBV12-4, the J call TRBJ2-2; D might be TRBD1 or TRBD2, each matching 5 bases. The length of the CDR3 is 15 residues.

This clonotype has ten or more counts. The chain carries TRBV20-1 and TRBJ1-3; D is perhaps TRBD1 (5 bases). Germline assignment: CDR1 DFQATT and CDR2 SNEGSKA (reference sequence). The V end lost 7 bases, the J end lost 4 bases, and 11 bases lay between the germline ends. The CDR3 runs 12 residues. CDR3 amino acids: CSGEGYGNTIYF. The CDR3 nucleotides read TGCAGTGGAGAGGGGTACGGAAACACCATATATTTT.

The V gene is TRBV29-1, the J gene TRBJ2-7, with a possible D match to TRBD1 (7 bases). This CDR3 comprises 11 residues. Germline V gives CDR1 SQVTM, CDR2 ANQGSEA. Trimming removed 7 bases at V and 3 bases at J, with 10 bases between. Here the CDR3 reads CSGGTDYEQYF. CDR3 DNA sequence: TGCAGCGGCGGGACAGACTACGAGCAGTACTTC.

This clonotype was found a few times. The chain has TRBV18 and TRBJ2-7; 14 bases match TRBD2. With V trimmed by 4 bases and J by 2 bases, 10 bases remained unmatched. Germline V lookup: CDR1 KGHSH, CDR2 LQKENI. CDR3 length: 18 amino acids. CDR3: CASSLSGTSGSKTYEQYF. DNA of the CDR3: TGTGCCAGCTCACTCAGTGGGACTAGCGGGAGCAAAACCTACGAGCAGTACTTC.

This clonotype has a count of ten or more. The rearrangement uses TRBV5-1 and TRBJ2-2; tentatively, D is TRBD2 (5 bases). Trimming removed 3 bases at V and 6 bases at J, with 18 bases between. The CDR3 runs to 16 residues. Germline CDR1 SGHRS, CDR2 YFSETQ. CDR3 residues: CASSWETLDLSGELFF. DNA for the CDR3: TGCGCCAGCAGCTGGGAAACACTAGACTTATCCGGGGAGCTGTTTTTT.